What follows describes a single TCR beta chain. The data belong to a study of blood T cell repertoires in COVID-19. The CDR3 is 15 amino acids. From germline, CDR1 is SGHVS and CDR2 FNYEAQ. The germline V and J ends were trimmed by 2 bases and 5 bases, with 12 bases remaining between them. The assay was immunoSEQ multiplex PCR, and TCRdb's table has in-frame clones only and misses some. The table lists approximately 260,000 clones, around four fifths of them singletons. This clonotype originated in a man aged 55-75 years who had recovered from COVID-19. Sequencing was performed on peripheral blood. The V call is TRBV7-6, the J call TRBJ1-4, with a tentative D call TRBD1 (6 bases). Here the CDR3 reads CASSLSNRVNEKLFF. DNA for the CDR3: TGTGCCAGCAGCTTAAGTAACAGGGTAAATGAAAAACTGTTTTTT.